This T cell receptor beta chain was sequenced in a study of T-cell memory formation after mild COVID-19. Study outcomes and limitations: Some responding clones appeared in pre-infection memory, suggesting cross-reactive memory joined. CD4+ contracting clones were mainly CM and EM; CD8+ ones, EMRA.

From germline, CDR1 is LGHDT and CDR2 YNNKEL (reference sequence). Trimming shortened V by 6 bases and J by 0 bases, and 15 bases separated the two germline ends. The CDR3 sequence is 15 residues long. TCRdb redid the calling of the 5' RACE reads with MiXCR, one entry per CDR3 protein. Among 120,000 or so distinct CDR3 sequences listed, approximately 5.9% were seen once. This clonotype appeared a few times. Its antigen is not known. The specimen sequenced was PBMCs or a T cell subset sorted from them (not recorded which). The clonotype comes from an adult woman who had mild COVID-19 (a few samples of this study predate the infection). Cell type and time point are not known. The gene calls are TRBV3-1 and TRBJ2-7; D possibly corresponds to TRBD1 (6 bases). The CDR3 protein is CASSHRDMGSYEQYF. The CDR3 coding sequence is TGTGCCAGCAGTCACCGGGACATGGGCTCCTACGAGCAGTACTTC.